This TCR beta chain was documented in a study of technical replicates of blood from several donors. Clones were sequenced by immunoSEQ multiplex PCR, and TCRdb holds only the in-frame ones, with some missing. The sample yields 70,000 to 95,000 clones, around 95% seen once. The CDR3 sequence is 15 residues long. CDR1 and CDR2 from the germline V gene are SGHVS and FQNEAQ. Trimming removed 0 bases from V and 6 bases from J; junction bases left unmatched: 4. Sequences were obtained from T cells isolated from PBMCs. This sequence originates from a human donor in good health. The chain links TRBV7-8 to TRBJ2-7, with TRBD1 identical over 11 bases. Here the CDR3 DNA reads TGTGCCAGCAGCTTAGCAGGGACAGGGGGGATCGAGCAGTACTTC. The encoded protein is CASSLAGTGGIEQYF.